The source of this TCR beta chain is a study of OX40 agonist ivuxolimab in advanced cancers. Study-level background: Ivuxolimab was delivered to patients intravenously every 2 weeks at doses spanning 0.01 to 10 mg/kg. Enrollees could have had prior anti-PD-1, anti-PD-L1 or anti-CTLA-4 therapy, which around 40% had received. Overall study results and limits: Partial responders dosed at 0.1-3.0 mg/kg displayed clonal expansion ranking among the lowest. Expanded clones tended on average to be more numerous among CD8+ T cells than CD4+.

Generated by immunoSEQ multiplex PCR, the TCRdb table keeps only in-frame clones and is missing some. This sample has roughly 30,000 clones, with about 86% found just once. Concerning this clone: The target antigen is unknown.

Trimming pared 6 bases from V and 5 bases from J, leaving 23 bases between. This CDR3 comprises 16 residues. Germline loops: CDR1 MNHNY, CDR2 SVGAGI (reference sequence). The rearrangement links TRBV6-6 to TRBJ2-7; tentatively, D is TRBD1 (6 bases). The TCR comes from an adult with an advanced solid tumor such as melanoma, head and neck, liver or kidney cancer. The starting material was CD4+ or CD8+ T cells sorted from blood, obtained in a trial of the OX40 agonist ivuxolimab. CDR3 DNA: TGTGCCAGCAGCCAGTCCGGGACATTAATCGAGAACGAGCAGTACTTC. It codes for CASSQSGTLIENEQYF.